What follows are 9 T cell receptor beta chains derived from one specimen sequenced in a study of blood T cell repertoires in COVID-19. Clones were sequenced by immunoSEQ multiplex PCR, and TCRdb holds only the in-frame ones, with some missing. The repertoire includes roughly 180,000 clones, 65% to 85% of them detected once, and 10% to 15% sits in the top ten. The sequenced sample was PBMCs or T cells enriched from blood (not recorded which). These receptors originate from a woman between 55 and 75 years old who had recovered from COVID-19.

CDR3 bases: TGCGCCAGCAGCTTGTCGAGCGCCGCTCCGAACGAGCAGTACTTC. It is translated as CASSLSSAAPNEQYF. The chain carries TRBV5-1 and TRBJ2-7, with no clear D. The CDR3 has 15 amino acids. Germline CDR1 is SGHRS and CDR2 is YFSETQ. V was pared by 1 base and J by 5 bases, with 16 bases between.

The gene calls are TRBV29-1 and TRBJ1-3; possibly TRBD1 for D (5 bases). Germline V lookup: CDR1 SQVTM, CDR2 ANQGSEA. This CDR3 is built from 13 residues. V was trimmed by 5 bases and J by 4 bases, leaving 12 bases between them. CDR3 sequence reads: CSVSGTPGNTIYF. In DNA, the CDR3 is TGCAGCGTTAGCGGGACTCCCGGAAACACCATATATTTT.

The chain carries TRBV6-5 and TRBJ1-6; D is possibly TRBD1 (6 bases). V dropped 0 bases and J dropped 9 bases, with 15 bases sitting between them. The CDR3 loop spans 16 amino acids. CDR1 is MNHEY, CDR2 SVGAGI, per germline. The CDR3 loop reads CASSYSPAEQGSPLHF. The CDR3 region has the DNA TGTGCCAGCAGTTACTCTCCGGCAGAACAGGGTTCACCCCTCCACTTT.

The rearrangement links TRBV19 to TRBJ2-7; TRBD2 might be the D (6 bases). This CDR3 spans 14 amino acids. Trimming shortened V by 3 bases and J by 2 bases, and 11 bases separated the two germline ends. Germline CDR1 and CDR2: LNHDA and SQIVND (reference sequence). The CDR3 DNA sequence: TGTGCCAGTAGTATCCCTGGGGGGACCTACGAGCAGTACTTC. Translated: CASSIPGGTYEQYF.

This clone occurred a few times. The chain couples TRBV7-6 to TRBJ2-1; 10 bases fit TRBD2. Germline V gives CDR1 SGHVS, CDR2 FNYEAQ. The CDR3 consists of 17 residues. The J segment lost 3 bases and the V segment lost 1 base, leaving 6 bases of the junction unmatched. The CDR3 here is CASSLGGGLAFYNEQFF. CDR3 coding DNA: TGTGCCAGCAGCTTAGGTGGGGGACTAGCGTTCTACAATGAGCAGTTCTTC.

This chain links TRBV9 with TRBJ2-4; 10 bases align to TRBD1. The CDR3 length is 13 residues. The V and J ends lost 2 bases and 15 bases, in that order; junction bases with no gene match: 8. Germline V gene sequence: CDR1 SGDLS, CDR2 YYNGEE. CDR3 sequence (DNA): TGTGCCAGCAGCGTCAGGGACAGGGGTACGCGGTACTTC. It yields the protein CASSVRDRGTRYF.

This chain links TRBV29-1 with TRBJ1-4; D gene ambiguous. The CDR3 is 11 residues long. Germline lookup yields CDR1 SQVTM and CDR2 ANQGSEA. Trimming stripped 8 bases from V and 8 bases from J, with 12 bases between. CDR3 coding DNA: TGCAGCTCTCGCCGGGGAGAAAAACTGTTTTTT. This sequence encodes CSSRRGEKLFF. The full variable domain, its missing parts supplied by reference TRBV29-1 and TRBJ1-4, is SAVISQKPSRDICQRGTSLTIQCQVDSQVTMMFWYRQQPGQSLTLIATANQGSEATYESGFVIDKFPISRPNLTFSTLTVSNMSPEDSSIYLCSSRRGEKLFFGSGTQLSVL.

The J gene is TRBJ1-3, the V gene TRBV19; D perhaps matches TRBD1 (6 bases). V lost 7 bases and J 0 bases, leaving 16 bases between the germline ends. This CDR3 region has 16 residues. CDR1 is LNHDA, CDR2 SQIVND, per germline (reference sequence). The CDR3 coding sequence is TGTGCCAGTAACTATGGGGGGGCAAGCTCTGGAAACACCATATATTTT. Translation gives CASNYGGASSGNTIYF.

The genes are TRBV12-5 and TRBJ1-5; the D is unclear. This CDR3 contains 14 residues. Germline V gives CDR1 LGHNT, CDR2 FRNRAP. Trimming removed 6 bases at V and 3 bases at J, with 12 bases between. The CDR3 loop reads CASGPDGLNQPQHF. The CDR3 nucleotides are TGTGCTAGTGGCCCTGACGGACTCAATCAGCCCCAGCATTTT.